The TCR beta chain described here comes from a study of blood T cell repertoires in COVID-19. On the study more broadly: Collection of acute and convalescent COVID-19 samples took place in the United States, Italy and Spain. PBMCs, B-cell-depleted T cells, or T cells provided the cDNA or gDNA that made up the material.

Trimming removed 7 bases from V and 2 bases from J; junction bases left unmatched: 11. The CDR3 covers 16 residues. Looked up from germline, CDR1 is LNHDA and CDR2 is SQIVND (reference sequence). In the original processing: Nucleated cell number was recorded as an estimate derived from reference gene primer amplification. The table came from immunoSEQ multiplex PCR; TCRdb's copy has only in-frame clones and leaves some out. The V and J calls and clone size were taken over from that table, and D and trimming were inferred from the DNA. This sample carries 240,000 or so clones, around 80% of them seen once, and the ten largest clones take approximately 1.9%.

The rearrangement joins TRBV19 to TRBJ2-3; 8 positions agree with TRBD1. Sequenced input: peripheral blood. The clonotype comes from a woman older than 75 with acute or convalescent COVID-19. The chain's CDR3 is CASNRGAGGLTDTQYF. In DNA, the CDR3 is TGTGCCAGTAATCGCGGGGCAGGGGGCCTCACAGATACGCAGTATTTT.